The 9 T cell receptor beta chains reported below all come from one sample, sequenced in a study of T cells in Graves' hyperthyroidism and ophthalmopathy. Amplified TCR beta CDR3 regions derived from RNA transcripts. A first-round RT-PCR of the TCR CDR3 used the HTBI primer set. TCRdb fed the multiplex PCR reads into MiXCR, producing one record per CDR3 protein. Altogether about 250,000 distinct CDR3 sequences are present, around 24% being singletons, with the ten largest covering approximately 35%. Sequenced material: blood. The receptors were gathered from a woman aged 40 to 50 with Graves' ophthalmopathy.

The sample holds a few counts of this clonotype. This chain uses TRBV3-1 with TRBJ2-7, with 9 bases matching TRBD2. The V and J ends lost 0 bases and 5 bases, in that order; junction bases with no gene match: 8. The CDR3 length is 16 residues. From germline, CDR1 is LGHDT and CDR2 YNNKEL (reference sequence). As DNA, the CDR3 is TGTGCCAGCAGCCAAGATCGGAGTAGCGGGAGTGACGAGCAGTACTTC. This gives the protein CASSQDRSSGSDEQYF.

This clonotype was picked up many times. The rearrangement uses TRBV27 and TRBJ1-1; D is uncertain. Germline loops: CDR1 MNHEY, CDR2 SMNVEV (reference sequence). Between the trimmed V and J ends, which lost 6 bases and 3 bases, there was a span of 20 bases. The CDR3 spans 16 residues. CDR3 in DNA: TGTGCCAGCAGATCACTTGACGCAAAAGGGTACACTGAAGCTTTCTTT. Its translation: CASRSLDAKGYTEAFF.

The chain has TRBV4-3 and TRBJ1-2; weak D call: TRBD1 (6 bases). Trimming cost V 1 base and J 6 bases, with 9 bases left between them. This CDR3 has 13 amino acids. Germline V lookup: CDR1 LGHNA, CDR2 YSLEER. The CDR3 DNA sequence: TGCGCCAGCAGCCAAGGGGGGCAGGATGGCTACACCTTC. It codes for CASSQGGQDGYTF.

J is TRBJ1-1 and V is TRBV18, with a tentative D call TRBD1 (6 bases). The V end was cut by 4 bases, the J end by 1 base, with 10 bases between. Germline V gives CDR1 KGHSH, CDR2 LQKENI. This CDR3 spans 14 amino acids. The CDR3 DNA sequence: TGTGCCAGCTCACAGGGGGAAGGGAACACTGAAGCTTTCTTT. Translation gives CASSQGEGNTEAFF.

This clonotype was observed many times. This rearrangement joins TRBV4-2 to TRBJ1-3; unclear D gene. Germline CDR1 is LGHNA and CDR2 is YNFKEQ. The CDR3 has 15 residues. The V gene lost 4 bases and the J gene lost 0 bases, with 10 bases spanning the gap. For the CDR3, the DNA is TGTGCCAGCAGCCTTACCTCAGCCTCTGGAAACACCATATATTTT. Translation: CASSLTSASGNTIYF.

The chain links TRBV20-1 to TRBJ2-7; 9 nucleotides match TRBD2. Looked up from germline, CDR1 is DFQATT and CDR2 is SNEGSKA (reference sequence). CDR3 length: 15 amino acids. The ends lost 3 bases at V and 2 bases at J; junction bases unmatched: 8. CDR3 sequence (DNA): TGCAGTGCTAGGACCCTAGCGGGATCAACCTACGAGCAGTACTTC. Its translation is CSARTLAGSTYEQYF.

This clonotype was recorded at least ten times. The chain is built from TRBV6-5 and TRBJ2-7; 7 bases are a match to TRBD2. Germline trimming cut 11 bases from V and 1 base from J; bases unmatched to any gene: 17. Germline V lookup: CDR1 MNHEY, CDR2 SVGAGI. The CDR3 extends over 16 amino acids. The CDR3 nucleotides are TGTGCCGGTAGCGGAAAGGCGGGGGTCAGTTCCTACGAGCAGTACTTC. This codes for CAGSGKAGVSSYEQYF.

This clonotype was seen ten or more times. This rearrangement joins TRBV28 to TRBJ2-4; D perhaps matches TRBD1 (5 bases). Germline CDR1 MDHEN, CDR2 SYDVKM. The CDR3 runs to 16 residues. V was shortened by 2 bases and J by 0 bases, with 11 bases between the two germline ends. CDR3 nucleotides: TGTGCCAGCAGTTTAGCAGGGCCTCTAGCCAAAAACATTCAGTACTTC. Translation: CASSLAGPLAKNIQYF.

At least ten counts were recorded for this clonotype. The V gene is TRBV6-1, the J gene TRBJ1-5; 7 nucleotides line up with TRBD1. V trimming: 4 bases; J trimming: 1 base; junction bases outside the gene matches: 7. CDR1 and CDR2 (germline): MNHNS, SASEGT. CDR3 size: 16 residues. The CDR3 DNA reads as TGTGCCAGCAGTGTTCCCACAGGGGCGAGCAATCAGCCCCAGCATTTT. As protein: CASSVPTGASNQPQHF.